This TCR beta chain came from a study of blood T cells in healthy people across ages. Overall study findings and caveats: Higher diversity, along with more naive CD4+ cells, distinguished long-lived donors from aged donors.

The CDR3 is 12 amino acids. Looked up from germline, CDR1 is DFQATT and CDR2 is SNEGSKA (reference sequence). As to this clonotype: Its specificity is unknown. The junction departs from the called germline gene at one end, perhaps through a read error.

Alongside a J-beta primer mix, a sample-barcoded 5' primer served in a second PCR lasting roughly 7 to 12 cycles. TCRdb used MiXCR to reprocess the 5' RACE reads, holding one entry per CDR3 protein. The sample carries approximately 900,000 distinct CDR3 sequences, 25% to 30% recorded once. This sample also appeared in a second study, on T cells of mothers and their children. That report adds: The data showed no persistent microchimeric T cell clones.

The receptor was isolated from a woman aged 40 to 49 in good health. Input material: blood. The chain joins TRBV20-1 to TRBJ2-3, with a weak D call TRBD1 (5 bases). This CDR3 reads CNARAHTGTQYF. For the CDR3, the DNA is TGCAATGCTAGAGCCCACACAGGTACGCAGTATTTT.